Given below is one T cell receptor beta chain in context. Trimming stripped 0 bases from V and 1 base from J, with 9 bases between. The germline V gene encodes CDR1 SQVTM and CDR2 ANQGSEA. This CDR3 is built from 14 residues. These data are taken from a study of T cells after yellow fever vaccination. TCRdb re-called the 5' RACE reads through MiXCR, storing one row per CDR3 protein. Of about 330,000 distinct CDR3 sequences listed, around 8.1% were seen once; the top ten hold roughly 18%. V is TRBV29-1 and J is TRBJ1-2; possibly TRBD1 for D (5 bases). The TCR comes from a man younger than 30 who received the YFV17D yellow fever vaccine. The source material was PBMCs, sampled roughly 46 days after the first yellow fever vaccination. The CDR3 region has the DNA TGCAGCGTTGAAGATAGGGGAGTTAACTATGGCTACACCTTC. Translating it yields CSVEDRGVNYGYTF.